The clone carrying this TCR beta chain has only a few counts. This sample is part of a study of blood T cell repertoires in COVID-19. At the level of the study: COVID-19 samples collected from the United States, Italy and Spain covered acute and convalescent phases. Sample material is recorded as cDNA or gDNA derived from T cells, B-cell-depleted T cells, or PBMCs.

How the authors handled the data: Amplification of reference gene primers was used by the study to estimate nucleated cell counts. Method: immunoSEQ multiplex PCR; TCRdb's copy keeps in-frame clones and lacks some. From that table come the V and J calls and clone size; the DNA was used to work out D and trimming. The sample has roughly 120,000 clones, just under 85% seen once. With 3 bases removed from V and 5 bases from J, the gap between germline ends came to 16 bases. The CDR3 totals 15 residues. Germline V lookup: CDR1 DFQATT, CDR2 SNEGSKA (reference sequence). Sequenced: peripheral blood. The sequence was collected from a man aged 65-85 years with active or convalescent COVID-19. The V and J genes are TRBV20-1 and TRBJ1-4; D perhaps matches TRBD1 (6 bases). CDR3 residues: CSASSDTGQNEKLFF. CDR3 bases: TGCAGTGCTAGTTCCGATACAGGACAGAATGAAAAACTGTTTTTT.